This T cell receptor beta chain originates from a study of T cell clonotyping in hematopoietic cell transplantation. The overall study: Recipient samples before transplant were obtained post-cytoreduction.

The time point was: recipient sample about 28 days before transplant, after cytoreduction. CDR3 length: 14 residues. The germline CDR1 and CDR2 sequences are MDHEN and SYDVKM. V was pared by 2 bases and J by 8 bases, with 12 bases between. Assay used: immunoSEQ multiplex PCR; TCRdb lists only in-frame clones, some missing. The sample yields about 69,000 clones, about 96% seen once. The receptor was derived from a woman aged 45-65 years with acute myeloid leukemia. Some clones in this sample may be carry-over from other donors' samples. The chain carries TRBV28 and TRBJ1-4; D unresolved. The sample in question was peripheral blood mononuclear cells, obtained before stem cell transplant. CDR3 in amino acids: CASSLSGVGEKLFF. Written as DNA, the CDR3 is TGTGCCAGCAGTTTAAGTGGGGTTGGCGAAAAACTGTTTTTT.